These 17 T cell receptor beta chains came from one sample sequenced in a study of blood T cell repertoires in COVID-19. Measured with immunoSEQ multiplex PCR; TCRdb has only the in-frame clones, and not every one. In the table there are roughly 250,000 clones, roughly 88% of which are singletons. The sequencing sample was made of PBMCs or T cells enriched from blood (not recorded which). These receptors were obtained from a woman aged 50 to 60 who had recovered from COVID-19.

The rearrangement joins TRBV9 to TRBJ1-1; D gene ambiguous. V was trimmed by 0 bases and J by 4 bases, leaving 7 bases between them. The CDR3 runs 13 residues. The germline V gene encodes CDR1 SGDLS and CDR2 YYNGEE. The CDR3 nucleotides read TGTGCCAGCAGCGTAGATAGCGGCACTGAAGCTTTCTTT. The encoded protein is CASSVDSGTEAFF.

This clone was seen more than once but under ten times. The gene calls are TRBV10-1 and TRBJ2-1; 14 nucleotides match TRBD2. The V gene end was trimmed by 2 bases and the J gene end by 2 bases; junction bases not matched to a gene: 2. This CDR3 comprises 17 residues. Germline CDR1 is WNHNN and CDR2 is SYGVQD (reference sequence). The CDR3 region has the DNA TGCGCCAGCAGTGAGAAGGGACTAGCGGGAGCCTACAATGAGCAGTTCTTC. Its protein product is CASSEKGLAGAYNEQFF.

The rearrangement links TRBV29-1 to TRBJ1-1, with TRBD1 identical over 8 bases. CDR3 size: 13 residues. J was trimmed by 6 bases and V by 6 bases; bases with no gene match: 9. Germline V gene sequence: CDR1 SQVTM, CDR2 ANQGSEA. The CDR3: CSVQTGGEAEAFF. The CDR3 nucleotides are TGCAGCGTCCAAACAGGGGGGGAGGCTGAAGCTTTCTTT.

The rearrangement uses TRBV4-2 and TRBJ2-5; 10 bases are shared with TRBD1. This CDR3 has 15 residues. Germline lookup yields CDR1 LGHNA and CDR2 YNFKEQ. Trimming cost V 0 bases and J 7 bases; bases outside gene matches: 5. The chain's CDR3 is CASSQEGQGLGTQYF. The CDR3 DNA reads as TGTGCCAGCAGCCAAGAGGGACAGGGGTTAGGGACCCAGTACTTC.

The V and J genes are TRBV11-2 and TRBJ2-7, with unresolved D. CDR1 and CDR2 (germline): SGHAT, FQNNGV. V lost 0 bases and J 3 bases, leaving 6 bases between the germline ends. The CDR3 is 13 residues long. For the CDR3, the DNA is TGTGCCAGCAGCTTAGACAGACTCTACGAGCAGTACTTC. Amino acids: CASSLDRLYEQYF.

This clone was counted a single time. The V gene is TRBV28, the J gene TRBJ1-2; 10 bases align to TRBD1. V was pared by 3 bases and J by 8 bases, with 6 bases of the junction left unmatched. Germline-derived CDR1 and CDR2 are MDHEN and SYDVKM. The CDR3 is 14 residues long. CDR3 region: CASSFLGTGDGYTF. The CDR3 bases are TGTGCCAGCAGTTTTCTGGGGACAGGGGACGGCTACACCTTC.

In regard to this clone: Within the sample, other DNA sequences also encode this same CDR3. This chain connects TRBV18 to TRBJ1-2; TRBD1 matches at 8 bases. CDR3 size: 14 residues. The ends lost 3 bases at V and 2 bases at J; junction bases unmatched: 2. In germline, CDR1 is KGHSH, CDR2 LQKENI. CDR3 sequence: CASSPGQANYGYTF. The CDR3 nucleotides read TGTGCCAGCTCACCGGGACAGGCGAACTATGGCTACACCTTC.

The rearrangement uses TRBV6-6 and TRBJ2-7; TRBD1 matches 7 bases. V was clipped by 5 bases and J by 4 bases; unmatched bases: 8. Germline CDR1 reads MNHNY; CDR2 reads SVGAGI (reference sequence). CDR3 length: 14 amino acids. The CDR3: CASSNRGLVYEQYF. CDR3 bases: TGTGCCAGCAGTAACAGGGGTTTGGTTTACGAGCAGTACTTC.

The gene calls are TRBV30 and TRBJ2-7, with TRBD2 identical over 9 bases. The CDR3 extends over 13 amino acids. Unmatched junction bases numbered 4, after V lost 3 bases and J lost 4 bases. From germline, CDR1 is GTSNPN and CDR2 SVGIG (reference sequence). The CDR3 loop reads CAWSLAGGYEQYF. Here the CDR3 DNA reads TGTGCCTGGAGCCTTGCGGGAGGGTACGAGCAGTACTTC.

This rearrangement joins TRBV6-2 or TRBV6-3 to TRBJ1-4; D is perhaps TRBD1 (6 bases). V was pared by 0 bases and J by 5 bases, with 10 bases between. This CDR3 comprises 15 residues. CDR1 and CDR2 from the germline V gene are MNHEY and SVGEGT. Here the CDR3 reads CASSYSGQPNEKLFF. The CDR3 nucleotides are TGTGCCAGCAGTTACTCTGGACAGCCAAATGAAAAACTGTTTTTT.

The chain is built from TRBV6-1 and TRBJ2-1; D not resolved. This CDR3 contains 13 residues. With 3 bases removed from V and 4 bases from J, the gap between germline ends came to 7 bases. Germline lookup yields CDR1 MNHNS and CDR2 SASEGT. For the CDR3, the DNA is TGTGCCAGCAGTGACAGTGATTACAATGAGCAGTTCTTC. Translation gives CASSDSDYNEQFF.

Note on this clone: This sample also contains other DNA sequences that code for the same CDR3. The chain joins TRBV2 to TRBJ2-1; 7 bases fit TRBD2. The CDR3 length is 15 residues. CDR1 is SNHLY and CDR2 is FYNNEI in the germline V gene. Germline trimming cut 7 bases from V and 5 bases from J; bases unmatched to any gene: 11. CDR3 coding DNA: TGTGCCAGCAATAGGAGGTCTAGCGGAAACAATGAGCAGTTCTTC. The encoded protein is CASNRRSSGNNEQFF.

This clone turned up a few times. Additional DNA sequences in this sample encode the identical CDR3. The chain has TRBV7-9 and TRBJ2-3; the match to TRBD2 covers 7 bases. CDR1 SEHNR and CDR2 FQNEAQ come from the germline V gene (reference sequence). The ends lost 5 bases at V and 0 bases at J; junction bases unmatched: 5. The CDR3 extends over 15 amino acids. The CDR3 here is CASSPSGISTDTQYF. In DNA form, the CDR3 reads TGTGCCAGCAGCCCTAGCGGTATTAGCACAGATACGCAGTATTTT.

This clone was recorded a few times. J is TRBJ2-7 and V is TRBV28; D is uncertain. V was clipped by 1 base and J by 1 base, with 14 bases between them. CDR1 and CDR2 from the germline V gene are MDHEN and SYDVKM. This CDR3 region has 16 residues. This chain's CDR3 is CASSLSTGVISYEQYF. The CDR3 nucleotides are TGTGCCAGCAGTTTATCCACGGGTGTTATATCCTACGAGCAGTACTTC.

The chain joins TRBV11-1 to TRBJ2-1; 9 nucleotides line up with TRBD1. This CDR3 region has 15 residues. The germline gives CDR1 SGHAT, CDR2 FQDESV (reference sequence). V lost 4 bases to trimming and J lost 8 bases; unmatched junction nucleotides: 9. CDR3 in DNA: TGTGCCAGCAGCTCAGGGGGGACAGGGTGGGATGAGCAGTTCTTC. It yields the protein CASSSGGTGWDEQFF.

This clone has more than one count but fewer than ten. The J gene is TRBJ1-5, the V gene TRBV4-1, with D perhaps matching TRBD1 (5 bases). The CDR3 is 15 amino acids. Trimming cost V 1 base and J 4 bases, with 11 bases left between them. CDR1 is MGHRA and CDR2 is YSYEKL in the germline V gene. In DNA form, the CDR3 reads TGCGCCAGCAGCCAAGTCCGGGGGTGGAATCAGCCCCAGCATTTT. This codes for CASSQVRGWNQPQHF.

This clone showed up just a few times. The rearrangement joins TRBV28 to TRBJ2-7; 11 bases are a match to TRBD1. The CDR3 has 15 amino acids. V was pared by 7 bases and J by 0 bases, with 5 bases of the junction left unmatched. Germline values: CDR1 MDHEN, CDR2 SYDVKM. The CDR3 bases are TGTGCCAGCACCTGGGACAGGGGGGCCTCCTACGAGCAGTACTTC. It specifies CASTWDRGASYEQYF.